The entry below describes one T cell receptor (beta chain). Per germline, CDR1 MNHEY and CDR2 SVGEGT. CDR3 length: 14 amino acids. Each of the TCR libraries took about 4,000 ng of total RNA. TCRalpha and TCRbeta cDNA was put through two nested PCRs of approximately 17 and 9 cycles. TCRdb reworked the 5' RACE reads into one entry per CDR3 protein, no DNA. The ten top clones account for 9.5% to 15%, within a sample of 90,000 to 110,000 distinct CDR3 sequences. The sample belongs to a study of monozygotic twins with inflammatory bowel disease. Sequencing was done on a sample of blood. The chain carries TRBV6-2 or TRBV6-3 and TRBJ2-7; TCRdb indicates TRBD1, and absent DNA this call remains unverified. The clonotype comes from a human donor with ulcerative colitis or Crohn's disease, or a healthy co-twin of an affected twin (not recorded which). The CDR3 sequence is CASSPEAGPYEQYF.